This T cell receptor beta chain was identified in a study of cytomegalovirus exposure and HLA in healthy donors. Profiled with immunoSEQ multiplex PCR; TCRdb holds only in-frame clones, not every one. The data show over 100,000 clones, 89% seen once. Germline CDR1 is LNHDA and CDR2 is SQIVND (reference sequence). The V and J ends lost 0 bases and 5 bases respectively, with 22 bases between them. The CDR3 totals 18 residues. This clonotype was obtained from a woman under 30 in good health and CMV-seronegative. The chain links TRBV19 to TRBJ1-1; possibly TRBD1 for D (5 bases). The source material was PBMCs. In DNA, the CDR3 is TGTGCCAGTAGTATAGATCGTGCAAGATCCGGGGGGAGGACTGAAGCTTTCTTT. Encoded protein: CASSIDRARSGGRTEAFF.